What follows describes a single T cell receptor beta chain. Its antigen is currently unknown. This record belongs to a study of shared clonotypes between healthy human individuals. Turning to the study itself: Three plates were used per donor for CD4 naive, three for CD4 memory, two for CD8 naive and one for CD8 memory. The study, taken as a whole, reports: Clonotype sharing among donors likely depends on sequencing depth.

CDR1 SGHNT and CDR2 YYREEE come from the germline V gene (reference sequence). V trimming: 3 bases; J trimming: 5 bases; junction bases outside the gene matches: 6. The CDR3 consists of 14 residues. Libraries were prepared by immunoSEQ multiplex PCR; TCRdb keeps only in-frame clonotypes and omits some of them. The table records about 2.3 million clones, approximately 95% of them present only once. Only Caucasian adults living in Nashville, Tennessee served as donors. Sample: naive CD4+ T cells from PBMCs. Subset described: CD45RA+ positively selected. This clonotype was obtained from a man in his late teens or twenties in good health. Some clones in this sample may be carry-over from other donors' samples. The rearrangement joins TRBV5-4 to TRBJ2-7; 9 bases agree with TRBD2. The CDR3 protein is CASSSGGRADEQYF. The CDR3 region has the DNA TGTGCCAGCAGCTCCGGCGGGAGGGCCGACGAGCAGTACTTC.